Following are 27 T cell receptor beta chains from one sample sequenced in a study of identical twins. Via MiXCR, TCRdb re-called the 5' RACE reads, giving one row per CDR3 protein. The sample carries 200,000 to 250,000 distinct CDR3 sequences, roughly 7% recorded once. Another study also made use of these data, one on yellow fever vaccine responses in identical twins.

Sequences were obtained from memory (CD45RO+) T cells sorted from blood. These receptors were collected from a woman aged 18-29 years in good health.

This clonotype was detected a few times. This rearrangement joins TRBV6-1 to TRBJ1-2; a possible D gene is TRBD1 (6 bases). V lost 2 bases, J lost 8 bases, and 18 bases lay in between. Germline CDR1 and CDR2: MNHNS and SASEGT. There are 15 residues in the CDR3. CDR3 amino acids: CASSEPGRGGWGYTF. CDR3 DNA: TGTGCCAGCAGTGAACCGGGCAGGGGCGGATGGGGCTACACCTTC.

This clonotype was picked up a small number of times. The rearrangement uses TRBV20-1 and TRBJ2-5, with TRBD1 matching over 10 bases. The CDR3 is made up of 16 amino acids. Germline loops: CDR1 DFQATT, CDR2 SNEGSKA (reference sequence). V lost 4 bases and J lost 5; bases outside the gene matches: 13. In DNA form, the CDR3 reads TGCAGTGCTAAAGACAGGCGACAGGGGGCCTCGGAGACCCAGTACTTC. Amino acids: CSAKDRRQGASETQYF.

This clonotype was counted only a few times. The J gene is TRBJ2-4, the V gene TRBV3-1; maybe TRBD1 (6 bases). This CDR3 spans 15 amino acids. V was cut by 4 bases and J by 5 bases, with 15 bases left in between. The germline gives CDR1 LGHDT, CDR2 YNNKEL (reference sequence). The CDR3 sequence is CASSPQGLVENIQYF. Written as DNA, the CDR3 is TGTGCCAGCAGCCCTCAGGGGCTCGTGGAAAACATTCAGTACTTC.

This clonotype was observed at least ten times. As DNA, the CDR3 is TGCAGCGTTGAAGCAGGGACGAGCAAAAACATTCAGTACTTC. Translated: CSVEAGTSKNIQYF. The V call is TRBV29-1, the J call TRBJ2-4, with D perhaps given as TRBD1 or TRBD2 (5 bases each). The V gene lost 1 base and the J gene lost 3 bases, with 10 bases spanning the gap. This CDR3 comprises 14 residues. CDR1 and CDR2 (germline): SQVTM, ANQGSEA.

This clonotype was seen a few times. V is TRBV7-9 and J is TRBJ2-7, with D perhaps TRBD1 (6 bases). The V end lost 5 bases, the J end lost 3 bases, and 17 bases lay between the germline ends. From germline, CDR1 is SEHNR and CDR2 FQNEAQ (reference sequence). This CDR3 has 15 amino acids. CDR3 in amino acids: CASSPISGAIYEQYV. Written as DNA, the CDR3 is TGTGCCAGCAGCCCCATTTCAGGGGCAATCTACGAGCAGTACGTC.

This clonotype was observed many times. The CDR3 coding sequence is TGTGCCAGCAGTTTAGGTATGGCGCGGGGGCCCACAGATACGCAGTATTTT. Translating it yields CASSLGMARGPTDTQYF. This rearrangement joins TRBV12-3 or TRBV12-4 to TRBJ2-3; maybe TRBD2 (7 bases). V was cut by 1 base and J by 2 bases, with 16 bases left in between. CDR3 length: 17 amino acids.

There are a few counts of this clonotype. The V gene is TRBV5-4, the J gene TRBJ2-3, with 7 bases aligning to TRBD2. The V gene's germline CDR1 is SGHNT and CDR2 YYREEE (reference sequence). V was clipped by 1 base and J by 4 bases; unmatched bases: 9. The CDR3 has 16 residues. CDR3 protein: CASSLFMGGGSDTQYF. DNA for the CDR3: TGTGCCAGCAGCTTGTTTATGGGCGGGGGATCAGATACGCAGTATTTT.

The chain carries TRBV3-1 and TRBJ1-1, with D perhaps TRBD1 (5 bases). CDR3 size: 15 residues. V was shortened by 0 bases and J by 5 bases, with 13 bases between the two germline ends. Germline loops: CDR1 LGHDT, CDR2 YNNKEL (reference sequence). For the CDR3, the DNA is TGTGCCAGCAGCCAAGAGCTCGAGGGGTGGACTGAAGCTTTCTTT. Its protein is CASSQELEGWTEAFF. Full variable domain (missing parts from reference TRBV3-1 and TRBJ1-1): DTAVSQTPKYLVTQMGNDKSIKCEQNLGHDTMYWYKQDSKKFLKIMFSYNNKELIINETVPNRFSPKSPDKAHLNLHINSLELGDSAVYFCASSQELEGWTEAFFGQGTRLTVV.

The CDR3 DNA reads as TGTGCCAGCAGTTATCAACAGGGGACTTACAATGAGCAGTTCTTC. It yields the protein CASSYQQGTYNEQFF. The rearrangement links TRBV6-5 to TRBJ2-1; a possible D gene is TRBD1 (7 bases). Per the germline V gene, CDR1 is MNHEY and CDR2 is SVGAGI. The V gene lost 3 bases and the J gene lost 4 bases, with 13 bases spanning the gap. There are 15 residues in the CDR3.

This clonotype appeared many times. This chain joins TRBV5-1 and TRBJ2-1, with 8 bases matching TRBD1. Germline V gives CDR1 SGHRS, CDR2 YFSETQ. The CDR3 runs 15 residues. V shed 0 bases, J shed 9 bases, and the junction held 8 bases outside the gene matches. CDR3 nucleotide sequence: TGCGCCAGCAGCTTGGTTTCACAGGGGGTAGGTGAGCAGTTCTTC. Its translation is CASSLVSQGVGEQFF. Full variable domain (outside the CDR3, taken from reference TRBV5-1 and TRBJ2-1): KAGVTQTPRYLIKTRGQQVTLSCSPISGHRSVSWYQQTPGQGLQFLFEYFSETQRNKGNFPGRFSGRQFSNSRSEMNVSTLELGDSALYLCASSLVSQGVGEQFFGPGTRLTVL.

Ten or more counts support this clonotype. The chain joins TRBV6-1 to TRBJ1-1, with a tentative D call TRBD1 (5 bases). This CDR3 has 13 residues. The germline V and J ends were trimmed by 5 bases and 11 bases, with 18 bases remaining between them. Germline CDR1 is MNHNS and CDR2 is SASEGT. The CDR3 DNA reads TGTGCCAGCAGTCTCGCGGGGGGGACTGGGGCTTTCTTT. It codes for CASSLAGGTGAFF.

This chain connects TRBV20-1 to TRBJ2-7, with 12 bases matching TRBD1. V was clipped by 6 bases and J by 5 bases; unmatched bases: 8. Looked up from germline, CDR1 is DFQATT and CDR2 is SNEGSKA (reference sequence). The CDR3 totals 14 residues. The CDR3 sequence: CSAQPGTGGDEQYF. In DNA form, the CDR3 reads TGCAGTGCACAACCCGGGACAGGGGGCGACGAGCAGTACTTC.

This clonotype occurred many times. This chain links TRBV28 with TRBJ2-2; 12 nucleotides align to TRBD2. Germline V lookup: CDR1 MDHEN, CDR2 SYDVKM. The CDR3 length is 16 residues. With V trimmed by 4 bases and J by 5 bases, 5 bases remained unmatched. The CDR3 nucleotides read TGTGCCAGCAGTTCCGGACTAGCGGGACGTACCGGGGAGCTGTTTTTT. Encoded protein: CASSSGLAGRTGELFF.

Many counts were recorded for this clonotype. The chain employs TRBV5-1 and TRBJ2-1; weak D call: TRBD2 (5 bases). The ends were cut back, 2 bases at V and 5 bases at J, with 11 bases in the middle. Germline CDR1 reads SGHRS; CDR2 reads YFSETQ. The CDR3 runs to 14 residues. The CDR3, as DNA: TGCGCCAGCAGCTTAACGGGAACTAACAATGAGCAGTTCTTC. Its translation is CASSLTGTNNEQFF.

This sequence joins TRBV28 and TRBJ2-7; D gene ambiguous. The CDR3 sequence is 14 residues long. The germline V gene encodes CDR1 MDHEN and CDR2 SYDVKM. Trimming stripped 5 bases from V and 3 bases from J, with 14 bases between. In DNA form, the CDR3 reads TGTGCCAGCAGTGACCACGTGTCCATCTACGAGCAGTACGTC. Encoded protein: CASSDHVSIYEQYV.

This clonotype showed up many times. CDR3 bases: TGCAGTGCTAGAGCTCGTTGGGACAATGAGCAGTTCTTC. It specifies CSARARWDNEQFF. This chain uses TRBV20-1 with TRBJ2-1; no definite D call. The germline V gene has CDR1 DFQATT and CDR2 SNEGSKA (reference sequence). This CDR3 is built from 13 residues. Trimming pared 1 base from V and 5 bases from J, leaving 9 bases between.

This clonotype was detected many times. The chain couples TRBV3-1 to TRBJ1-5; D is unclear. Germline CDR1 is LGHDT and CDR2 is YNNKEL (reference sequence). The CDR3 spans 14 residues. V lost 5 bases to trimming and J lost 0 bases, with 8 bases between them. CDR3 sequence reads: CASSLGSSNQPQHF. CDR3 nucleotides: TGTGCCAGCAGCTTAGGGAGTAGCAATCAGCCCCAGCATTTT.

In its sample, this clonotype was seen many times. The chain couples TRBV9 to TRBJ2-1; D gene unclear. Germline assignment: CDR1 SGDLS and CDR2 YYNGEE. Deletions cut 1 base from V and 4 bases from J, with 9 bases between. The CDR3 runs 14 residues. The DNA for the CDR3 is TGTGCCAGCAGCGTAAGCGTGGAGTACAATGAGCAGTTCTTC. Translation: CASSVSVEYNEQFF.

This clonotype was picked up many times. The rearrangement uses TRBV20-1 and TRBJ2-5; D possibly corresponds to TRBD1 (6 bases). V was clipped by 4 bases and J by 5 bases, with 14 bases between them. Germline CDR1 reads DFQATT; CDR2 reads SNEGSKA (reference sequence). The CDR3 spans 13 residues. This chain's CDR3 is CSATLDSTETQYF. The CDR3 DNA reads TGCAGTGCTACCCTGGACAGTACTGAGACCCAGTACTTC.

This clonotype is classed as medium-sized. The chain employs TRBV12-3 or TRBV12-4 and TRBJ2-5; 7 nucleotides align to TRBD1. Trimming took 3 bases from V and 4 from J; bases not matched to a gene: 5. The CDR3 sequence is 14 residues long. The CDR3 DNA is TGTGCCAGCAGTTTGAAGGGGGCTATAGAGACCCAGTACTTC. This encodes CASSLKGAIETQYF.

The V and J genes are TRBV20-1 and TRBJ2-2; D is undetermined. Germline-derived CDR1 and CDR2 are DFQATT and SNEGSKA (reference sequence). The CDR3 is 16 amino acids. The V end lost 3 bases, the J end lost 5 bases, and 19 bases lay between the germline ends. CDR3 nucleotide sequence: TGCAGTGCTAGCCAAAGGTCCCCCTTTTCTACCGGGGAGCTGTTTTTT. Protein sequence: CSASQRSPFSTGELFF.

The chain has TRBV6-2 or TRBV6-3 and TRBJ2-1; 8 nucleotides line up with TRBD2. CDR3 length equals 18 residues. V was clipped by 10 bases and J by 4 bases; unmatched bases: 21. Germline CDR1 and CDR2: MNHEY and SVGEGT. This chain's CDR3 is CATLSLQASGGPYNEQFF. CDR3 coding DNA: TGTGCCACCTTGAGTCTTCAGGCCTCGGGGGGGCCGTACAATGAGCAGTTCTTC.

The chain joins TRBV14 to TRBJ2-1, with 7 bases lining up with TRBD2. The V gene end was trimmed by 0 bases and the J gene end by 9 bases; junction bases not matched to a gene: 11. CDR1 SGHDN and CDR2 FVKESK come from the germline V gene. The CDR3 sequence is 16 residues long. CDR3 region: CASSQDYLAGAGEQFF. CDR3 nucleotides: TGTGCCAGCAGCCAAGACTACTTGGCGGGAGCCGGTGAGCAGTTCTTC.

The chain recombines TRBV7-9 with TRBJ2-1; a possible D gene is TRBD1 (6 bases). Trimming stripped 5 bases from V and 7 bases from J, with 15 bases between. Germline V gene data show CDR1 as SEHNR and CDR2 as FQNEAQ (reference sequence). CDR3 length: 14 residues. The CDR3 region has the DNA TGTGCCAGCAGCCGAGACAGGTCGAGGAATGAGCAGTTCTTC. Its translation: CASSRDRSRNEQFF.

On this clonotype: A read error may account for a junction end that differs from germline. The chain has TRBV20-1 and TRBJ2-2; 9 nucleotides match TRBD2. Germline CDR1 DFQATT, CDR2 SNEGSKA (reference sequence). The CDR3 contains 17 residues. Here the CDR3 reads CCARDPSLAGVGGELFF. For the CDR3, the DNA is TGCTGTGCTAGAGATCCGTCCTTAGCGGGAGTAGGCGGGGAGCTGTTTTTT.

This clonotype was seen more than once but under ten times. This chain joins TRBV20-1 and TRBJ2-1, with 8 nucleotides matching TRBD2. V gave up 1 base and J gave up 3 bases; unmatched junction bases: 11. This CDR3 comprises 17 residues. Germline-derived CDR1 and CDR2 are DFQATT and SNEGSKA (reference sequence). CDR3 residues: CSARADSAGGLYNEQFF. CDR3 nucleotides: TGCAGTGCTAGAGCCGACTCGGCGGGGGGTCTCTACAATGAGCAGTTCTTC.

The chain carries TRBV20-1 and TRBJ1-1, with D unresolved. The CDR3 covers 13 residues. Per the germline V gene, CDR1 is DFQATT and CDR2 is SNEGSKA (reference sequence). CDR3 bases: TGCAGCTCATCCCGGGAACCGAACACTGAAGCTTTCTTT. Protein product: CSSSREPNTEAFF.